This entry lists 25 T cell receptor beta chains sequenced from one sample in a study of CD8 T cells in ankylosing spondylitis. From the 5' RACE reads, TCRdb called clonotypes with MiXCR, one entry per CDR3 protein. The table shows 250,000 or so distinct CDR3 sequences, with 20% to 30% occurring only once. Sequences were obtained from blood, either unsorted or a sorted T cell fraction (not recorded which). The source of these receptors is a male donor with ankylosing spondylitis or in good health (not recorded which).

This clonotype has ten or more counts. The chain couples TRBV20-1 to TRBJ2-7; D remains unclear. This CDR3 region has 13 residues. The germline V gene has CDR1 DFQATT and CDR2 SNEGSKA (reference sequence). V lost 6 bases, J lost 1 base, and 13 bases lay in between. CDR3 coding DNA: TGCAGTGCCAGCGCGTCTCCGTCCTACGAGCAGTACTTC. Protein: CSASASPSYEQYF.

This clonotype was found many times. This sequence joins TRBV2 and TRBJ2-7, with no clear D. The germline CDR1 and CDR2 sequences are SNHLY and FYNNEI. The CDR3 has 14 residues. V lost 6 bases, J lost 6 bases, and 18 bases lay in between. Written as DNA, the CDR3 is TGTGCCAGCAGCAGAATCCGAACGGACGTCGAGCAGTACTTC. Its protein product is CASSRIRTDVEQYF.

There are many counts of this clonotype. V gene TRBV20-1 combines with J gene TRBJ2-1, with D perhaps matching TRBD1 (5 bases). V was clipped by 0 bases and J by 8 bases, with 11 bases between them. The CDR3 length is 13 residues. Germline V gene data show CDR1 as DFQATT and CDR2 as SNEGSKA (reference sequence). CDR3 nucleotides: TGCAGTGCTAGAGATGGTAGGGGCGATGAGCAGTTCTTC. Protein: CSARDGRGDEQFF.

This clonotype was observed at least ten times. The gene calls are TRBV20-1 and TRBJ2-1; TRBD1 or TRBD2 may be the D gene (5 bases each). The ends were cut back, 6 bases at V and 5 bases at J, with 17 bases in the middle. Germline V gene data show CDR1 as DFQATT and CDR2 as SNEGSKA (reference sequence). The CDR3 is made up of 14 amino acids. CDR3 in DNA: TGCAGTGCAATTCGCTCGGGACCCCACAATGAGCAGTTCTTC. This codes for CSAIRSGPHNEQFF.

The chain links TRBV4-2 to TRBJ2-3, with TRBD2 matching over 14 bases. V lost 2 bases and J lost 0; bases outside the gene matches: 10. Germline-derived CDR1 and CDR2 are LGHNA and YNFKEQ. This CDR3 has 20 amino acids. The CDR3 is CASSQHGLAGGLISTDTQYF. CDR3 nucleotide sequence: TGTGCCAGCAGCCAACACGGACTAGCGGGGGGTCTTATAAGCACAGATACGCAGTATTTT.

This clonotype was picked up a small number of times. This chain connects TRBV6-7 to TRBJ2-7; the D is unclear. TRBV6-7 is sorted into the ORF group, with uncertain function. The CDR3 runs 12 residues. The germline V and J ends were trimmed by 8 bases and 2 bases, with 10 bases remaining between them. The CDR3 bases are TGTGCCAGCTTTGGCAGAACCTACGAGCAGTACTTC. This encodes CASFGRTYEQYF.

V usage is TRBV12-3 or TRBV12-4 and J usage is TRBJ2-7; D not certain. Trimming left V 6 bases short and J 3 bases short, with 9 bases between. This CDR3 spans 12 amino acids. The CDR3 DNA is TGTGCCAGCAGCCCATGGGTCTACGAGCAGTACTTC. This encodes CASSPWVYEQYF.

The chain carries TRBV20-1 and TRBJ2-1; 10 bases are shared with TRBD2. Germline lookup yields CDR1 DFQATT and CDR2 SNEGSKA (reference sequence). Unmatched junction bases numbered 21, after V lost 5 bases and J lost 8 bases. The CDR3 totals 18 residues. The CDR3 loop reads CSAQRWGSGGSRGDEQFF. The CDR3 coding sequence is TGCAGTGCTCAAAGGTGGGGTAGCGGGGGGTCCCGGGGGGATGAGCAGTTCTTC.

This sequence joins TRBV29-1 and TRBJ2-7, with TRBD2 as a possible D gene (7 bases). The CDR3 has 14 residues. V lost 5 bases to trimming and J lost 5 bases, with 19 bases between them. Germline lookup yields CDR1 SQVTM and CDR2 ANQGSEA. This CDR3 reads CSVRGRGSTHEQYF. The CDR3 DNA reads as TGCAGCGTTCGGGGGCGGGGGTCCACCCACGAGCAGTACTTC.

Many counts were recorded for this clonotype. In DNA, the CDR3 is TGCAGTGCTACTTCTCCGGGACAGGGAGTTGGGGTGCCCGGGTTTTTT. The encoded protein is CSATSPGQGVGVPGFF. This chain links TRBV20-1 with TRBJ2-2, with TRBD1 matching over 9 bases. This CDR3 is 16 amino acids long. CDR1 and CDR2 (germline): DFQATT, SNEGSKA (reference sequence). J gave up 16 bases and V 4 bases, and 22 bases lay outside the gene matches.

CDR3 in amino acids: CATSYGTPGNTIYF. The CDR3 nucleotides read TGTGCCACCAGCTACGGGACACCTGGAAACACCATATATTTT. The rearrangement links TRBV15 to TRBJ1-3, with D maybe TRBD1 (6 bases). The germline V gene encodes CDR1 LNHNV and CDR2 YYDKDF (reference sequence). V lost 5 bases, J lost 2 bases, and 10 bases lay in between. The CDR3 consists of 14 residues. The full variable domain, completed using reference TRBV15 and TRBJ1-3, is DAMVIQNPRYQVTQFGKPVTLSCSQTLNHNVMYWYQQKSSQAPKLLFHYYDKDFNNEADTPDNFQSRRPNTSFCFLDIRSPGLGDTAMYLCATSYGTPGNTIYFGEGSWLTVV.

This clonotype was seen at least ten times. The gene calls are TRBV18 and TRBJ1-1, with D possibly matching TRBD1 (6 bases). Germline-derived CDR1 and CDR2 are KGHSH and LQKENI. This CDR3 is built from 14 residues. Trimming pared 3 bases from V and 2 bases from J, leaving 10 bases between. CDR3 nucleotides: TGTGCCAGCTCACCCGGACAGCCAAACACTGAAGCTTTCTTT. Translated, it gives CASSPGQPNTEAFF.

The sample holds many counts of this clonotype. This rearrangement joins TRBV20-1 to TRBJ2-7; no clear D gene. This CDR3 spans 14 amino acids. Trimming cost V 0 bases and J 0 bases, with 9 bases left between them. Germline lookup yields CDR1 DFQATT and CDR2 SNEGSKA (reference sequence). CDR3 residues: CSARDAGPSYEQYF. The DNA for the CDR3 is TGCAGTGCTAGAGATGCCGGGCCCTCCTACGAGCAGTACTTC.

V gene TRBV5-6 combines with J gene TRBJ2-1; 7 nucleotides align to TRBD1. V gave up 2 bases and J gave up 5 bases; unmatched junction bases: 7. Germline lookup yields CDR1 SGHDT and CDR2 YYEEEE. The CDR3 is 15 residues long. CDR3 in DNA: TGTGCCAGCAGCTTTTTGGGACAGACTCACAATGAGCAGTTCTTC. It codes for CASSFLGQTHNEQFF.

The J gene is TRBJ2-5, the V gene TRBV20-1, with 9 bases matching TRBD1. V shed 4 bases, J shed 7 bases, and the junction held 13 bases outside the gene matches. The germline CDR1 and CDR2 sequences are DFQATT and SNEGSKA (reference sequence). CDR3 length: 15 residues. Written as DNA, the CDR3 is TGCAGTGCTATACTTCCCGGGACAGGGAAGACGACCCAGTACTTC. It encodes CSAILPGTGKTTQYF.

The V and J genes are TRBV20-1 and TRBJ2-7; unclear D gene. CDR1 DFQATT and CDR2 SNEGSKA come from the germline V gene (reference sequence). V lost 2 bases to trimming and J lost 4 bases, with 12 bases between them. The CDR3 extends over 13 amino acids. The CDR3 region is CSARLGFGYEQYF. DNA for the CDR3: TGCAGTGCTAGATTGGGGTTTGGGTACGAGCAGTACTTC.

This clonotype was recorded many times. The chain has TRBV20-1 and TRBJ1-5; D might be TRBD1 (6 bases). The germline V gene has CDR1 DFQATT and CDR2 SNEGSKA (reference sequence). Trimming took 6 bases from V and 0 from J, leaving 15 bases between them. The CDR3 is 15 residues long. CDR3 sequence reads: CSASPGHYSNQPQHF. The DNA for the CDR3 is TGCAGTGCCAGTCCGGGACATTATAGCAATCAGCCCCAGCATTTT.

V is TRBV10-3 and J is TRBJ1-5, with a weak D call TRBD1 (5 bases). From germline, CDR1 is ENHRY and CDR2 SYGVKD. Trimming removed 11 bases at V and 3 bases at J, with 20 bases between. The CDR3 loop spans 15 amino acids. CDR3 sequence reads: CASQPGDRDNQPQHF. In DNA, the CDR3 is TGTGCCTCCCAACCGGGGGATCGGGACAATCAGCCCCAGCATTTT.

This clonotype was seen a handful of times. J is TRBJ2-1 and V is TRBV10-3, with D tentatively TRBD1 (6 bases). The CDR3 runs 13 residues. Trimming stripped 4 bases from V and 8 bases from J, with 12 bases between. From germline, CDR1 is ENHRY and CDR2 SYGVKD. The chain's CDR3 is CAISGQGIHEQFF. The CDR3 DNA reads TGTGCCATCAGTGGCCAGGGGATCCATGAGCAGTTCTTC.

This clonotype occurred many times. The chain is built from TRBV6-1 and TRBJ1-1; TRBD1 agrees at 7 bases. Germline V gene sequence: CDR1 MNHNS, CDR2 SASEGT. The CDR3 sequence is 15 residues long. V lost 5 bases, J lost 0 bases, and 6 bases stayed unmatched. This CDR3 is CASSPRQGMNTEAFF. CDR3 in DNA: TGTGCCAGCAGTCCCCGACAGGGAATGAACACTGAAGCTTTCTTT.

This clonotype was seen a few times. The junction shows a germline mismatch at one end, possibly a read error. This CDR3 is CASRPPPGQWNF. CDR3 DNA: TGTGCCAGCAGGCCACCACCGGGACAGTGGAATTTT. The chain uses TRBV27 and TRBJ2-3; 7 bases agree with TRBD1. Germline V gene lookup returns CDR1 MNHEY and CDR2 SMNVEV (reference sequence). The CDR3 has 12 residues.

This clonotype was picked up many times. V and J are TRBV15 and TRBJ1-1, with unresolved D. V lost 2 bases and J lost 0, with 7 bases in between. Germline CDR1 and CDR2: LNHNV and YYDKDF (reference sequence). CDR3 size: 14 residues. CDR3 amino acids: CATSRKALNTEAFF. CDR3 sequence (DNA): TGTGCCACCAGCAGAAAGGCCCTGAACACTGAAGCTTTCTTT.

V usage is TRBV7-6 and J usage is TRBJ2-5; TRBD1 might be the D (6 bases). Trimming left V 4 bases short and J 7 bases short, with 16 bases between. Germline V CDR1 and CDR2: SGHVS, FNYEAQ. CDR3 length: 14 residues. Written as DNA, the CDR3 is TGTGCCAGCAGCTCGTACAGGGACCAGGCGACCCAGTACTTC. This translates into CASSSYRDQATQYF.

This clonotype turned up a few times. This rearrangement joins TRBV7-2 to TRBJ2-3; tentative D call: TRBD1 (6 bases). V was clipped by 0 bases and J by 2 bases, with 9 bases between them. This CDR3 has 15 residues. Germline V CDR1 and CDR2: SGHTA, FQGNSA. CDR3: CASSLAGAATDTQYF. Here the CDR3 DNA reads TGTGCCAGCAGCTTAGCGGGGGCAGCCACAGATACGCAGTATTTT. The entire variable domain, with the rest obtained from reference TRBV7-2 and TRBJ2-3, is as follows: GAGVSQSPSNKVTEKGKDVELRCDPISGHTALYWYRQSLGQGLEFLIYFQGNSAPDKSGLPSDRFSAERTGGSVSTLTIQRTQQEDSAVYLCASSLAGAATDTQYFGPGTRLTVL.

The sample holds many counts of this clonotype. The chain is built from TRBV6-1 and TRBJ1-3; D is perhaps TRBD1 (6 bases). Germline V lookup: CDR1 MNHNS, CDR2 SASEGT. The CDR3 consists of 14 residues. Trimming shortened V by 7 bases and J by 8 bases, and 18 bases separated the two germline ends. The CDR3 sequence: CASIVTGRNYTIYF. CDR3 nucleotide sequence: TGTGCCAGCATAGTCACAGGGCGTAACTACACCATATATTTT.